One sample yielded the 21 T cell receptor beta chains listed below, sequenced in a study of cytomegalovirus exposure and HLA in healthy donors. PCR used 60 Vbeta primers and 13 Jbeta primers. Assay used: immunoSEQ multiplex PCR; TCRdb lists only in-frame clones, some missing. Of around 150,000 clones listed, approximately 80% are singletons. Sequencing input: PBMCs. These receptors all come from a man between 18 and 29 years old in good health and CMV-seropositive.

The CDR3 nucleotides are TGTGCCAGTAGTATGACGCCACCCAAGACAGGGACCGGGGAGCTGTTTTTT. This codes for CASSMTPPKTGTGELFF. This chain uses TRBV19 with TRBJ2-2; 7 positions agree with TRBD1. V shed 3 bases, J shed 5 bases, and the junction held 12 bases outside the gene matches. Germline V gives CDR1 LNHDA, CDR2 SQIVND (reference sequence). This CDR3 region has 17 residues.

The chain combines TRBV7-9 with TRBJ2-5; no definite D call. Trimming took off 3 bases at V and 3 bases at J, with 8 bases between the two ends. The germline gives CDR1 SEHNR, CDR2 FQNEAQ (reference sequence). The CDR3 covers 13 residues. The CDR3 is CASSFTVKETQYF. The CDR3 DNA reads TGTGCCAGCAGCTTCACGGTCAAAGAGACCCAGTACTTC.

This chain joins TRBV15 and TRBJ2-2, with 11 bases that match TRBD2. The germline V gene has CDR1 LNHNV and CDR2 YYDKDF (reference sequence). Losses at the gene ends were 0 bases for V and 4 bases for J; bases not matched to a gene: 4. CDR3 length: 17 residues. The CDR3 is CATSRDRGTSGTGELFF. The DNA of the CDR3 is TGTGCCACCAGCAGAGATCGAGGGACTAGCGGCACCGGGGAGCTGTTTTTT.

The chain combines TRBV11-2 with TRBJ2-2; maybe TRBD1 (6 bases). This CDR3 comprises 11 residues. The V end was cut by 7 bases, the J end by 8 bases, with 8 bases between. Germline CDR1 is SGHAT and CDR2 is FQNNGV. The CDR3 spells CASTRGGELFF. CDR3 nucleotides: TGTGCCAGCACCAGGGGAGGGGAGCTGTTTTTT.

The chain combines TRBV12-5 with TRBJ1-5, with D possibly TRBD1 on 6 matching bases. This CDR3 contains 18 residues. Germline CDR1 and CDR2: LGHNT and FRNRAP. V lost 1 base, J lost 0 bases, and 16 bases lay in between. The CDR3 nucleotides are TGTGCTAGTGGTTTGGCCCGAACAGGGTCCTTTAGCAATCAGCCCCAGCATTTT. It specifies CASGLARTGSFSNQPQHF.

This chain connects TRBV19 to TRBJ2-7, with 8 bases fitting TRBD2. This CDR3 has 15 amino acids. The V gene end was trimmed by 3 bases and the J gene end by 4 bases; junction bases not matched to a gene: 8. Germline-derived CDR1 and CDR2 are LNHDA and SQIVND (reference sequence). The CDR3, as DNA: TGTGCCAGTAGTATCGGGTACGGGAGGGTTTACGAGCAGTACTTC. Protein: CASSIGYGRVYEQYF. Full variable domain (outside the CDR3, taken from reference TRBV19 and TRBJ2-7): DGGITQSPKYLFRKEGQNVTLSCEQNLNHDAMYWYRQDPGQGLRLIYYSQIVNDFQKGDIAEGYSVSREKKESFPLTVTSAQKNPTAFYLCASSIGYGRVYEQYFGPGTRLTVT.

Only one count was recorded for this clone. The rearrangement joins TRBV5-6 to TRBJ2-4, with TRBD2 matching 7 bases. Germline CDR1 and CDR2: SGHDT and YYEEEE. This CDR3 has 14 amino acids. V gave up 4 bases and J gave up 7 bases; unmatched junction bases: 8. CDR3 sequence: CASSPRLGGNIQYF. In nucleotides, the CDR3 is TGTGCCAGCAGCCCCCGACTGGGGGGGAACATTCAGTACTTC.

The V gene is TRBV18, the J gene TRBJ1-2; weak D call: TRBD1 (6 bases). This CDR3 comprises 14 residues. Germline-derived CDR1 and CDR2 are KGHSH and LQKENI. Deletions cut 3 bases from V and 4 bases from J, with 12 bases between. CDR3 region: CASSPWDKPYGYTF. For the CDR3, the DNA is TGTGCCAGCTCACCTTGGGACAAACCCTATGGCTACACCTTC. The whole variable domain, remainder taken from reference TRBV18 and TRBJ1-2, is NAGVMQNPRHLVRRRGQEARLRCSPMKGHSHVYWYRQLPEEGLKFMVYLQKENIIDESGMPKERFSAEFPKEGPSILRIQQVVRGDSAAYFCASSPWDKPYGYTFGSGTRLTVV.

The chain recombines TRBV5-1 with TRBJ1-2, with 8 bases that match TRBD1. Germline V lookup: CDR1 SGHRS, CDR2 YFSETQ. CDR3 length: 16 residues. The V gene end was trimmed by 4 bases and the J gene end by 6 bases; junction bases not matched to a gene: 14. This chain's CDR3 is CASSTEQTGEVNGYTF. The CDR3 coding sequence is TGCGCCAGCAGCACCGAACAGACAGGGGAGGTGAATGGCTACACCTTC.

This rearrangement joins TRBV7-6 to TRBJ1-5, with 7 positions matching TRBD1. Germline CDR1 and CDR2: SGHVS and FNYEAQ. The CDR3 is 14 residues long. Trimming at V came to 5 bases and at J to 6 bases, leaving 7 bases not matched to a gene. CDR3 coding DNA: TGTGCCAGCAGCGTCAGACAGGGCGGTCAGCCCCAGCATTTT. The encoded protein is CASSVRQGGQPQHF.

The V gene is TRBV6-1, the J gene TRBJ2-7; tentatively, D is TRBD1 (5 bases). V was cut by 5 bases and J by 7 bases, with 15 bases left in between. Germline-derived CDR1 and CDR2 are MNHNS and SASEGT. This CDR3 is built from 13 residues. The CDR3 DNA follows: TGTGCCAGCAGTCAGGGCGACAGAGTGGAGCAGTACTTC. Protein: CASSQGDRVEQYF.

This clone was counted only a few times. The rearrangement joins TRBV11-2 to TRBJ1-2; TRBD1 aligns across 8 bases. From germline, CDR1 is SGHAT and CDR2 FQNNGV. This CDR3 spans 16 amino acids. J was trimmed by 4 bases and V by 4 bases; bases with no gene match: 11. The CDR3 protein is CASSSGSRTGIYGYTF. As DNA, the CDR3 is TGTGCCAGCAGCTCTGGAAGTAGGACAGGGATCTATGGCTACACCTTC.

The chain employs TRBV4-3 and TRBJ2-5, with D tentatively TRBD1 (6 bases). The CDR3 consists of 16 residues. CDR1 and CDR2 (germline): LGHNA, YSLEER. The V and J ends lost 0 bases and 0 bases respectively, with 11 bases between them. DNA for the CDR3: TGCGCCAGCAGCCAAGAATGGGGACATAACCAAGAGACCCAGTACTTC. Translating it yields CASSQEWGHNQETQYF.

The genes are TRBV6-1 and TRBJ1-1, with D hard to call. The CDR3 has 14 residues. Trimming shortened V by 1 base and J by 11 bases, and 17 bases separated the two germline ends. Per the germline V gene, CDR1 is MNHNS and CDR2 is SASEGT. CDR3 loop: CASSEVGVEGMAFF. The CDR3 DNA follows: TGTGCCAGCAGTGAAGTTGGGGTCGAGGGAATGGCTTTCTTT.

The chain recombines TRBV13 with TRBJ2-5; maybe TRBD2 (6 bases). V was trimmed by 5 bases and J by 2 bases, leaving 12 bases between them. This CDR3 comprises 14 residues. The germline V gene encodes CDR1 PRHDT and CDR2 FYEKMQ (reference sequence). CDR3 coding DNA: TGTGCCAGCAGCCCGGGGGAAATGCAAGAGACCCAGTACTTC. Amino acids: CASSPGEMQETQYF.

V and J are TRBV19 and TRBJ2-1, with TRBD2 as a possible D gene (5 bases). Between the trimmed V and J ends, which lost 7 bases and 9 bases, there was a span of 10 bases. Germline-derived CDR1 and CDR2 are LNHDA and SQIVND (reference sequence). The CDR3 sequence is 11 residues long. In nucleotides, the CDR3 is TGTGCCAGTACCCGCCGGGGTGAGCAGTTCTTC. Its translation is CASTRRGEQFF.

This chain links TRBV27 with TRBJ2-3, with 10 bases aligning to TRBD2. V lost 5 bases to trimming and J lost 1 base; unmatched junction nucleotides: 6. The CDR3 is 16 residues long. Germline V gene data show CDR1 as MNHEY and CDR2 as SMNVEV (reference sequence). The CDR3 sequence: CASSPYGLAGTDTQYF. Written as DNA, the CDR3 is TGTGCCAGCAGTCCCTATGGACTAGCGGGCACAGATACGCAGTATTTT.

V usage is TRBV28 and J usage is TRBJ2-3, with 10 bases that match TRBD2. This CDR3 contains 18 residues. V lost 2 bases, J lost 3 bases, and 11 bases stayed unmatched. Germline V gene data show CDR1 as MDHEN and CDR2 as SYDVKM. CDR3 nucleotides: TGTGCCAGCAGTTTAGGGCTAGCGGGAGAAGGATGGACAGATACGCAGTATTTT. It yields the protein CASSLGLAGEGWTDTQYF.

The gene calls are TRBV5-4 and TRBJ1-2; TRBD1 might be the D (5 bases). CDR3 length: 14 amino acids. Germline V lookup: CDR1 SGHNT, CDR2 YYREEE (reference sequence). V lost 0 bases and J 7 bases, leaving 13 bases between the germline ends. The CDR3 reads CASSLVSQGSGYTF. CDR3 DNA: TGTGCCAGCAGCTTGGTAAGCCAGGGCAGTGGCTACACCTTC.

This sequence joins TRBV6-5 and TRBJ1-2; weak D call: TRBD1 (6 bases). Trimming pared 5 bases from V and 4 bases from J, leaving 17 bases between. Germline V lookup: CDR1 MNHEY, CDR2 SVGAGI. This CDR3 region has 15 residues. CDR3 nucleotides: TGTGCCAGCAGTCAGGCACAGGGCTCCCTCTATGGCTACACCTTC. Translated, it gives CASSQAQGSLYGYTF.

The CDR3 loop reads CASSESEVNTIYF. CDR3 DNA sequence: TGTGCCAGCAGTGAGAGTGAGGTTAACACCATATATTTT. The chain carries TRBV6-1 and TRBJ1-3; no clear D. From germline, CDR1 is MNHNS and CDR2 SASEGT. The CDR3 runs 13 residues. Trimming removed 3 bases from V and 7 bases from J, with 10 bases in between.